The next 22 T cell receptor beta chains were all read from a single sample in a study of control samples from healthy donors and cancer patients. Profiled with immunoSEQ multiplex PCR; TCRdb holds only in-frame clones, not every one. The table has about 150,000 clones, under 95% seen once; the top ten hold about 5.8%. The sample comprised blood. Receptors were obtained from a man aged 18 to 29 in good health.

In this sample, this clone turned up once. This rearrangement joins TRBV6-1 to TRBJ2-7; unclear D gene. The CDR3 spans 16 residues. Trimming pared 3 bases from V and 5 bases from J, leaving 20 bases between. The germline V gene encodes CDR1 MNHNS and CDR2 SASEGT. CDR3 region: CASSDTRSNWRHEQYF. Written as DNA, the CDR3 is TGTGCCAGCAGTGATACGAGGTCCAATTGGCGCCACGAGCAGTACTTC.

The gene calls are TRBV20-1 and TRBJ2-1; D call uncertain. The V end lost 4 bases, the J end lost 9 bases, and 7 bases lay between the germline ends. CDR3 length: 10 residues. The V gene's germline CDR1 is DFQATT and CDR2 SNEGSKA (reference sequence). The CDR3 bases are TGCAGTGCTATTAAGGTTGAGCAGTTCTTC. Amino acids: CSAIKVEQFF.

The rearrangement uses TRBV27 and TRBJ2-7; D unresolved. Trimming took 5 bases from V and 2 from J, leaving 13 bases between them. This CDR3 contains 14 residues. Germline assignment: CDR1 MNHEY and CDR2 SMNVEV (reference sequence). The CDR3 sequence: CASSRPGQAYEQYF. As DNA, the CDR3 is TGTGCCAGCAGTCGCCCCGGCCAAGCCTACGAGCAGTACTTC.

The rearrangement joins TRBV28 to TRBJ2-7; the D is unclear. Germline-derived CDR1 and CDR2 are MDHEN and SYDVKM. The V end lost 2 bases, the J end lost 5 bases, and 19 bases lay between the germline ends. There are 16 residues in the CDR3. The chain's CDR3 is CASSLRRWRQPNEQYF. The DNA of the CDR3 is TGTGCCAGCAGTTTACGAAGGTGGCGGCAGCCTAACGAGCAGTACTTC.

Turning to this clone: At one of its ends the junction is not consistent with the germline gene, which may arise from a read error. The chain employs TRBV7-7 and TRBJ2-5; D tentatively reads TRBD1 or TRBD2 (6 bases each). The CDR3 is 15 amino acids. Germline assignment: CDR1 SSHAT and CDR2 FNYEAQ (reference sequence). For the CDR3, the DNA is TGTGCTAGCAGCTTAGCCGGGGGCGGCCAAGAGACCCAGTACTTC. Translated: CASSLAGGGQETQYF. Based on the CDR3 plus reference TRBV7-7 and TRBJ2-5, the full variable domain is GAGVSQSPRYKVTKRGQDVTLRCDPISSHATLYWYQQALGQGPEFLTYFNYEAQPDKSGLPSDRFSAERPEGSISTLTIQRTEQRDSAMYRCASSLAGGGQETQYFGPGTRLLVL.

V is TRBV7-2 and J is TRBJ2-7, with D tentatively TRBD1 or TRBD2 (6 bases each). V lost 3 bases, J lost 5 bases, and 17 bases lay in between. This CDR3 has 15 residues. Germline values: CDR1 SGHTA, CDR2 FQGNSA. CDR3 amino acids: CASSLGWGAGNEQYF. CDR3 DNA: TGTGCCAGCAGCTTGGGCTGGGGGGCTGGAAACGAGCAGTACTTC. The variable domain in full, completed from reference TRBV7-2 and TRBJ2-7, reads GAGVSQSPSNKVTEKGKDVELRCDPISGHTALYWYRQSLGQGLEFLIYFQGNSAPDKSGLPSDRFSAERTGGSVSTLTIQRTQQEDSAVYLCASSLGWGAGNEQYFGPGTRLTVT.

V and J are TRBV4-1 and TRBJ2-5, with no clear D. With 2 bases removed from V and 5 bases from J, the gap between germline ends came to 12 bases. CDR3 size: 14 residues. Germline V gene data show CDR1 as MGHRA and CDR2 as YSYEKL. The CDR3 DNA is TGCGCCAGCAGCCAACGACTCCCGCCGGAGACCCAGTACTTC. It encodes CASSQRLPPETQYF.

V usage is TRBV30 and J usage is TRBJ1-1; D possibly corresponds to TRBD1 (6 bases). Germline CDR1 is GTSNPN and CDR2 is SVGIG (reference sequence). Trimming shortened V by 2 bases and J by 8 bases, and 9 bases separated the two germline ends. The CDR3 spans 11 residues. The CDR3 coding sequence is TGTGCCTGGAGTTCTCAGGGGGAAGCTTTCTTT. This gives the protein CAWSSQGEAFF. Based on the CDR3 plus reference TRBV30 and TRBJ1-1, the full variable domain is SQTIHQWPATLVQPVGSPLSLECTVEGTSNPNLYWYRQAAGRGLQLLFYSVGIGQISSEVPQNLSASRPQDRQFILSSKKLLLSDSGFYLCAWSSQGEAFFGQGTRLTVV.

V and J are TRBV11-2 and TRBJ2-7; D is unresolved. The CDR3 consists of 11 residues. The ends were cut back, 0 bases at V and 4 bases at J, with 1 base in the middle. Germline CDR1 is SGHAT and CDR2 is FQNNGV. CDR3 loop: CASSLEYEQYF. CDR3 bases: TGTGCCAGCAGCTTAGAGTACGAGCAGTACTTC.

The V gene is TRBV4-3, the J gene TRBJ2-7, with 10 bases identical to TRBD2. The CDR3 runs 15 residues. The J segment lost 4 bases and the V segment lost 4 bases, leaving 7 bases of the junction unmatched. Per the germline V gene, CDR1 is LGHNA and CDR2 is YSLEER. The CDR3 loop is CASSPLAGALYEQYF. Here the CDR3 DNA reads TGCGCCAGCAGCCCCCTAGCGGGAGCCTTGTACGAGCAGTACTTC.

The V gene is TRBV9, the J gene TRBJ1-4, with D perhaps matching TRBD1 (6 bases). Trimming pared 0 bases from V and 4 bases from J, leaving 13 bases between. CDR1 and CDR2 (germline): SGDLS, YYNGEE. The CDR3 covers 16 residues. In DNA form, the CDR3 reads TGTGCCAGCAGCGTAGGAGTACAGGGATTTAATGAAAAACTGTTTTTT. Encoded protein: CASSVGVQGFNEKLFF.

The rearrangement joins TRBV27 to TRBJ1-2; 8 positions match TRBD1. CDR1 MNHEY and CDR2 SMNVEV come from the germline V gene (reference sequence). The CDR3 covers 13 residues. V shed 3 bases and J 6 bases; nucleotides not matched to a gene: 3. CDR3: CASSLDRADGYTF. CDR3 coding DNA: TGTGCCAGCAGTTTGGACAGGGCGGATGGCTACACCTTC.

The chain links TRBV9 to TRBJ1-6; possibly TRBD1 for D (5 bases). Per the germline V gene, CDR1 is SGDLS and CDR2 is YYNGEE. The CDR3 contains 15 residues. Trimming removed 3 bases at V and 7 bases at J, with 14 bases between. The CDR3 DNA reads TGTGCCAGCAGCGGGACCGGGACGGGAAATTCACCCCTCCACTTT. It encodes CASSGTGTGNSPLHF.

The chain joins TRBV28 to TRBJ2-7; 12 nucleotides align to TRBD2. There are 16 residues in the CDR3. Germline CDR1 and CDR2: MDHEN and SYDVKM. J lost 4 bases, V lost 6 bases, and 10 bases had no gene match. The CDR3, as DNA: TGTGCCAGCAGCCGTCGACTAGCGGGGGCGCAATACGAGCAGTACTTC. Residues: CASSRRLAGAQYEQYF.

The chain is built from TRBV10-2 and TRBJ1-1; D is possibly TRBD1 (6 bases). CDR3 length: 15 amino acids. The germline CDR1 and CDR2 sequences are WSHSY and SAAADI. V gave up 8 bases and J gave up 6 bases, with 22 bases separating them. The CDR3 here is CASLRGDMLPSEAFF. CDR3 in DNA: TGCGCCAGCCTGAGGGGGGACATGCTACCGTCTGAAGCTTTCTTT.

This clone came up a few times. The genes are TRBV19 and TRBJ2-7; no clear D. The CDR3 consists of 13 residues. Germline assignment: CDR1 LNHDA and CDR2 SQIVND (reference sequence). Trimming removed 2 bases from V and 6 bases from J, with 11 bases in between. This CDR3 is CASSITVVSEQYF. The CDR3 bases are TGTGCCAGTAGTATAACAGTGGTCTCCGAGCAGTACTTC.

The CDR3, as DNA: TGCGCCAGCAGCATTGGATATGAAGCTTTCTTT. Translated, it gives CASSIGYEAFF. This rearrangement joins TRBV5-1 to TRBJ1-1; D remains unclear. The CDR3 is 11 residues long. From germline, CDR1 is SGHRS and CDR2 YFSETQ. Between the trimmed V and J ends, which lost 4 bases and 7 bases, there was a span of 8 bases.

This chain uses TRBV9 with TRBJ2-2, with 12 bases fitting TRBD1. This CDR3 spans 15 amino acids. Trimming cost V 7 bases and J 8 bases; bases outside gene matches: 9. Germline CDR1 reads SGDLS; CDR2 reads YYNGEE. The CDR3 sequence is CASVRGTGGGGELFF. DNA of the CDR3: TGTGCCAGCGTCCGAGGGACAGGGGGCGGAGGGGAGCTGTTTTTT.

The chain employs TRBV19 and TRBJ1-2; tentatively, D is TRBD1 (6 bases). V shed 3 bases and J shed 5 bases, with 10 bases lying between them. Germline V gives CDR1 LNHDA, CDR2 SQIVND (reference sequence). The CDR3 runs to 13 residues. Written as DNA, the CDR3 is TGTGCCAGTAGTATCAGGGGACAATATGGCTACACCTTC. Translation gives CASSIRGQYGYTF.

The chain recombines TRBV28 with TRBJ2-3; 11 bases are shared with TRBD2. V trimming: 5 bases; J trimming: 2 bases; junction bases outside the gene matches: 3. Germline V gives CDR1 MDHEN, CDR2 SYDVKM. This CDR3 region has 15 residues. The CDR3, as DNA: TGTGCCAGCAGTCAGGGACTAGCGGACACAGATACGCAGTATTTT. Amino acid sequence: CASSQGLADTDTQYF.

The chain employs TRBV27 and TRBJ1-6; D may be TRBD1 (6 bases). Trimming stripped 3 bases from V and 10 bases from J, with 13 bases between. CDR1 and CDR2 (germline): MNHEY, SMNVEV (reference sequence). The CDR3 is 14 residues long. This chain's CDR3 is CASSFRGGRSPLHF. In DNA form, the CDR3 reads TGTGCCAGCAGTTTTAGGGGGGGACGGTCACCCCTCCACTTT.

V and J are TRBV6-5 and TRBJ2-5, with D perhaps assigned TRBD1 or TRBD2 (5 bases each). V was trimmed by 4 bases and J by 5 bases, leaving 14 bases between them. The CDR3 totals 14 residues. Germline V lookup: CDR1 MNHEY, CDR2 SVGAGI. The CDR3 DNA is TGTGCCAGCAGTTTCAGGGACGGGTTCGAGACCCAGTACTTC. This encodes CASSFRDGFETQYF.